This TCR beta chain was observed in a study of blood T cell repertoires in COVID-19. The CDR3 sequence is 14 residues long. Trimming cost V 0 bases and J 10 bases, with 11 bases left between them. From germline, CDR1 is SGDLS and CDR2 YYNGEE. Profiled with immunoSEQ multiplex PCR; TCRdb holds only in-frame clones, not every one. The sample records roughly 53,000 clones, about 88% being singletons. The chain is built from TRBV9 and TRBJ1-6; the D gene is possibly TRBD1 (6 bases). The sequenced sample was peripheral blood. The clonotype originates from a man aged 70 or older with active COVID-19. CDR3 sequence (DNA): TGTGCCAGCAGCGTAGCACAGGGCGGCTCACCCCTCCACTTT. It yields the protein CASSVAQGGSPLHF.